The entry below describes one TCR beta chain. Its antigen is undetermined. Sorted naive or memory CD4+ cells met CEF peptides for over eight days. Here immunoSEQ multiplex PCR was the method, and the copy in TCRdb shows in-frame clones only, minus some. The table has 35,000 to 40,000 clones, 82% seen once; the top ten hold over 4%. The data originate from a study of CD4 T cells in relation to SARS-CoV-2 and coronaviruses. Study results and caveats: Samples before the pandemic and after infection were not matched within any donor.

The CDR3 is made up of 13 amino acids. Trimming removed 0 bases at V and 1 base at J, with 4 bases between. Looked up from germline, CDR1 is SGHRS and CDR2 is YFSETQ. This receptor was obtained from an adult with COVID-19. The material sequenced was naive CD4+ T cells from PBMCs, cultured in vitro. Described subset: naive CD4+ T cells isolated by negative enrichment. The genes are TRBV5-1 and TRBJ1-2, with unresolved D. The CDR3 region is CASSLDSNYGYTF. CDR3 nucleotides: TGCGCCAGCAGCTTGGACAGTAACTATGGCTACACCTTC.